This T cell receptor beta chain was captured by sequencing in a study of blood T cell repertoires in COVID-19. On the study more broadly: Collection of acute and convalescent COVID-19 samples took place in the United States, Italy and Spain.

Original analysis: Estimation of nucleated cell counts relied on the amplification of reference gene primers. TCRdb's table, derived via immunoSEQ multiplex PCR, lists solely in-frame clones and lacks some. V, J and clone size are taken as reported in that table, and D and trimming were inferred from the DNA itself. The table records 300,000 or so clones, approximately 90% of them present only once. J gave up 10 bases and V 0 bases, and 5 bases lay outside the gene matches. CDR3 size: 15 residues. Germline CDR1 is LGHDT and CDR2 is YNNKEL (reference sequence). This receptor was identified in a woman aged 25 to 39 who had recovered from COVID-19. The chain couples TRBV3-1 (or the pseudogene TRBV3-2) to TRBJ2-1, with 11 nucleotides matching TRBD2. The specimen was peripheral blood. The CDR3: CASSQDTSGGEEQFF. CDR3 DNA: TGTGCCAGCAGCCAAGATACTAGCGGGGGCGAGGAGCAGTTCTTC.